The next 20 T cell receptor beta chains were all read from a single sample in a study of cytomegalovirus exposure and HLA in healthy donors. The primer mix had 60 Vbeta and 13 Jbeta primers. Using immunoSEQ multiplex PCR, the repertoire was profiled, and TCRdb retains in-frame clones only, with some absent. Here the sample spans roughly 200,000 clones, roughly 74% being singletons. Sequences were obtained from PBMCs. The source of these receptors is a woman in her 30s in good health and CMV-seronegative.

The chain joins TRBV9 to TRBJ2-1; 8 nucleotides align to TRBD2. Germline-derived CDR1 and CDR2 are SGDLS and YYNGEE. The length of the CDR3 is 16 residues. With 3 bases clipped from V and 5 bases from J, the junction kept 10 bases outside the gene matches. The DNA of the CDR3 is TGTGCCAGCAGCGCCCCCAGAGCGGGGGATAACAATGAGCAGTTCTTC. Its protein product is CASSAPRAGDNNEQFF.

A few counts support this clone. Other DNA variants within this sample encode the same CDR3. The chain couples TRBV4-2 to TRBJ1-3; a possible D gene is TRBD1 (6 bases). The CDR3 contains 16 residues. The ends were cut back, 0 bases at V and 0 bases at J, with 9 bases in the middle. Per the germline V gene, CDR1 is LGHNA and CDR2 is YNFKEQ. CDR3 residues: CASSQDRGNSGNTIYF. Here the CDR3 DNA reads TGTGCCAGCAGCCAAGACAGGGGAAACTCTGGAAACACCATATATTTT.

As for this clone: This sample also contains other DNA sequences that code for the same CDR3. This chain connects TRBV5-6 to TRBJ2-1; TRBD1 agrees at 9 bases. The ends lost 4 bases at V and 8 bases at J; junction bases unmatched: 10. CDR1 and CDR2 (germline): SGHDT, YYEEEE. The CDR3 has 15 amino acids. This CDR3 is CASSLRDRVVDEQFF. The CDR3 nucleotides read TGTGCCAGCAGCCTACGGGACAGGGTTGTTGATGAGCAGTTCTTC.

A single count supports this clone. The V gene is TRBV9, the J gene TRBJ2-3, with D hard to call. Germline CDR1 and CDR2: SGDLS and YYNGEE. The V and J ends lost 0 bases and 2 bases respectively, with 4 bases between them. The CDR3 is made up of 13 amino acids. The CDR3 DNA follows: TGTGCCAGCAGCGTAGGGCCCACAGATACGCAGTATTTT. It specifies CASSVGPTDTQYF.

This chain uses TRBV5-1 with TRBJ2-7; 9 nucleotides align to TRBD1. CDR1 is SGHRS, CDR2 YFSETQ, per germline. The length of the CDR3 is 11 residues. The J segment lost 12 bases and the V segment lost 4 bases, leaving 5 bases of the junction unmatched. The CDR3 reads CASSGTGTPYF. The CDR3 DNA reads TGCGCCAGCAGCGGGACAGGGACACCGTACTTC.

The chain recombines TRBV6-1 with TRBJ1-1; a possible D gene is TRBD1 (5 bases). The CDR3 covers 12 residues. Germline V gene sequence: CDR1 MNHNS, CDR2 SASEGT. Trimming shortened V by 8 bases and J by 8 bases, and 15 bases separated the two germline ends. The CDR3 nucleotides are TGTGCCAGCGGGGCCGCTTCCACGGAAGCTTTCTTT. The encoded protein is CASGAASTEAFF.

In this sample, this clone turned up once. The J gene is TRBJ1-2, the V gene TRBV7-6; 7 nucleotides align to TRBD1. The germline V gene encodes CDR1 SGHVS and CDR2 FNYEAQ. The CDR3 is 14 amino acids. V gave up 2 bases and J gave up 4 bases; unmatched junction bases: 4. The DNA of the CDR3 is TGTGCCAGCAGCTTACAGGGGGGTGGCTATGGCTACACCTTC. Translation gives CASSLQGGGYGYTF.

The V gene is TRBV18, the J gene TRBJ2-6; D is unresolved. Looked up from germline, CDR1 is KGHSH and CDR2 is LQKENI. With 2 bases removed from V and 3 bases from J, the gap between germline ends came to 5 bases. The CDR3 runs 14 residues. The CDR3 coding sequence is TGTGCCAGCTCACCAGAGCTTGGGGCCAACGTCCTGACTTTC. Residues: CASSPELGANVLTF.

The J gene is TRBJ1-1, the V gene TRBV4-3, with D hard to call. From germline, CDR1 is LGHNA and CDR2 YSLEER. V was clipped by 0 bases and J by 6 bases, with 14 bases between them. This CDR3 contains 15 residues. The CDR3 spells CASSQDRSSWPEAFF. The CDR3 DNA reads TGCGCCAGCAGCCAAGACAGGTCCTCCTGGCCTGAAGCTTTCTTT.

J is TRBJ1-4 and V is TRBV9, with TRBD1 matching over 7 bases. The CDR3 totals 16 residues. V was clipped by 0 bases and J by 3 bases; unmatched bases: 5. The V gene's germline CDR1 is SGDLS and CDR2 YYNGEE. CDR3 loop: CASSVVPTGPNEKLFF. The CDR3 DNA reads as TGTGCCAGCAGCGTAGTTCCGACAGGGCCTAATGAAAAACTGTTTTTT.

The CDR3 region has the DNA TGTGCCAGCAGTGAAGCGGGAAGGGGTTATCAGCCCCAGCATTTT. Amino acids: CASSEAGRGYQPQHF. The chain has TRBV6-1 and TRBJ1-5, with a possible D match to TRBD1 (5 bases). Germline CDR1 is MNHNS and CDR2 is SASEGT. This CDR3 contains 15 residues. Between the trimmed V and J ends, which lost 0 bases and 5 bases, there was a span of 11 bases.

A single count supports this clone. V is TRBV28 and J is TRBJ2-2; maybe TRBD1 (6 bases). Germline assignment: CDR1 MDHEN and CDR2 SYDVKM. V dropped 11 bases and J dropped 4 bases, with 14 bases sitting between them. The CDR3 covers 13 residues. The CDR3 region is CASQGSGTGELFF. In DNA form, the CDR3 reads TGTGCCTCTCAGGGGTCGGGCACCGGGGAGCTGTTTTTT.

The chain is built from TRBV19 and TRBJ1-1; TRBD1 aligns across 7 bases. Trimming took 2 bases from V and 1 from J; bases not matched to a gene: 7. Germline values: CDR1 LNHDA, CDR2 SQIVND (reference sequence). This CDR3 has 16 residues. The CDR3 protein is CASSISYGTANTEAFF. CDR3 coding DNA: TGTGCCAGTAGTATATCCTACGGGACAGCGAACACTGAAGCTTTCTTT.

The genes are TRBV30 and TRBJ2-2; 7 bases agree with TRBD1. J was trimmed by 4 bases and V by 0 bases; bases with no gene match: 11. The CDR3 length is 17 residues. The germline gives CDR1 GTSNPN, CDR2 SVGIG (reference sequence). The CDR3 sequence is CAWSVLRRGQRTGELFF. In DNA form, the CDR3 reads TGTGCCTGGAGTGTTTTACGTCGGGGACAGCGCACCGGGGAGCTGTTTTTT.

The rearrangement joins TRBV7-2 to TRBJ2-3; TRBD1 aligns across 9 bases. Germline V CDR1 and CDR2: SGHTA, FQGNSA. Losses at the gene ends were 7 bases for V and 5 bases for J; bases not matched to a gene: 13. CDR3 length: 16 amino acids. CDR3 nucleotides: TGTGCCAGCAACTCGGGACAGGGAACTTCGGGAGATACGCAGTATTTT. Its protein product is CASNSGQGTSGDTQYF.

The chain has TRBV12-5 and TRBJ1-2; possible D gene TRBD1, 6 bases. Germline V gene lookup returns CDR1 LGHNT and CDR2 FRNRAP. Trimming pared 1 base from V and 6 bases from J, leaving 15 bases between. The CDR3 spans 15 residues. CDR3 bases: TGTGCTAGTGGTTTGGGGGCGGACAGACTTAATGGCTACACCTTC. It translates to CASGLGADRLNGYTF. The whole variable domain, remainder taken from reference TRBV12-5 and TRBJ1-2, is DARVTQTPRHKVTEMGQEVTMRCQPILGHNTVFWYRQTMMQGLELLAYFRNRAPLDDSGMPKDRFSAEMPDATLATLKIQPSEPRDSAVYFCASGLGADRLNGYTFGSGTRLTVV.

The chain employs TRBV21-1 and TRBJ2-7; TRBD2 is the table's D call, not checked against the DNA. TRBV21-1 corresponds to a pseudogene. The CDR3 extends over 15 amino acids. The CDR3: CASSKEIDSTYEQYF. The DNA of the CDR3 is TGTGCCAGCAGCAAAGAGATAGATTCTACCTACGAGCAGTACTTC.

CDR3 loop: CASSQGLAGTEQYF. In nucleotides, the CDR3 is TGTGCCAGCAGCCAGGGACTAGCGGGAACCGAGCAGTACTTC. The chain recombines TRBV7-9 with TRBJ2-5; TRBD2 matches 13 bases. With the DNA end fitting TRBJ2-7 better, the J assignment may be wrong. The V gene's germline CDR1 is SEHNR and CDR2 FQNEAQ (reference sequence). The CDR3 length is 14 residues.

This clone was found a few times. This chain uses TRBV15 with TRBJ2-1; 8 bases agree with TRBD2. Germline CDR1 is LNHNV and CDR2 is YYDKDF (reference sequence). The V and J ends lost 1 base and 3 bases, in that order; junction bases with no gene match: 2. This CDR3 is 15 amino acids long. The CDR3 protein is CATSRGRGDYNEQFF. CDR3 DNA sequence: TGTGCCACCAGCAGAGGGCGGGGGGACTACAATGAGCAGTTCTTC. The entire variable domain, with the rest obtained from reference TRBV15 and TRBJ2-1, is as follows: DAMVIQNPRYQVTQFGKPVTLSCSQTLNHNVMYWYQQKSSQAPKLLFHYYDKDFNNEADTPDNFQSRRPNTSFCFLDIRSPGLGDTAMYLCATSRGRGDYNEQFFGPGTRLTVL.

In DNA form, the CDR3 reads TGTGCCAGCAGTTCAACCGGGACAGGGGGCTCTCAGCCCCAGCATTTT. Translation gives CASSSTGTGGSQPQHF. The chain recombines TRBV28 with TRBJ1-5, with 12 nucleotides matching TRBD1. From germline, CDR1 is MDHEN and CDR2 SYDVKM. V lost 4 bases to trimming and J lost 6 bases; unmatched junction nucleotides: 7. This CDR3 has 16 residues.